Listed below are T cell receptor beta chains from one sample, sequenced in a study of Ad26.COV2.S vaccination and SARS-CoV-2 variants. The table came from immunoSEQ multiplex PCR; TCRdb's copy has only in-frame clones and leaves some out. The table shows 120,000 to 150,000 clones, with 86% occurring only once. The source material was peripheral blood, sampled after recovery from COVID-19. These receptors came from a human donor who had recovered from COVID-19. Both conserved end residues are part of each CDR3. Each record gives: J gene, V gene, clone size, D gene, CDR3 DNA, CDR3 protein. The D gene is left open where the match is weak. Size is omitted from some rows. Given values are once, few, many or a class for expanded clones.

j_call: TRBJ1-6; v_call: TRBV5-1; clone_size: NA; d_call: NA; cdr3_nt: TGCGCCAGCAGTCCCGGTCCCGACTATAATTCACCCCTCCACTTT; cdr3_aa: CASSPGPDYNSPLHF
j_call: TRBJ2-3; v_call: TRBV19; clone_size: NA; d_call: TRBD2; cdr3_nt: TGTGCCAGTAGTAGCCGGACTAGCGGCACAGATACGCAGTATTTT; cdr3_aa: CASSSRTSGTDTQYF
j_call: TRBJ2-7; v_call: TRBV27; clone_size: NA; d_call: NA; cdr3_nt: TGTGCCAGCATGGACTACTCCTACGAGCAGTACTTC; cdr3_aa: CASMDYSYEQYF
j_call: TRBJ2-7; v_call: TRBV13; clone_size: NA; d_call: NA; cdr3_nt: TGTGCCAGCAGCCTGAGGACCTCCGCCCCCTACGAGCAGTACTTC; cdr3_aa: CASSLRTSAPYEQYF
j_call: TRBJ1-1; v_call: TRBV6-5; clone_size: NA; d_call: NA; cdr3_nt: TGTGCCAGCAGCGGACGTAACACTGAAGCTTTCTTT; cdr3_aa: CASSGRNTEAFF
j_call: TRBJ1-2; v_call: TRBV15; clone_size: NA; d_call: TRBD1; cdr3_nt: TGTGCCACCAGCAGAAAAAGGGGACAGGGGAACTATGGCTACACCTTC; cdr3_aa: CATSRKRGQGNYGYTF
j_call: TRBJ1-2; v_call: TRBV6-6; clone_size: NA; d_call: TRBD1; cdr3_nt: TGTGCCAGCAGTAAACTCCGGGACAGGGTGTCTCATGGCTACACCTTC; cdr3_aa: CASSKLRDRVSHGYTF
j_call: TRBJ2-2; v_call: TRBV19; clone_size: few; d_call: NA; cdr3_nt: TGTGCCAGTAGTATACGGGTGGTCACCGGGGAGCTGTTTTTT; cdr3_aa: CASSIRVVTGELFF
j_call: TRBJ1-4; v_call: TRBV5-6; clone_size: NA; d_call: NA; cdr3_nt: TGTGCCAGCAGCTTAAATAATGGGAAACTGTTTTTT; cdr3_aa: CASSLNNGKLFF
j_call: TRBJ2-6; v_call: TRBV7-9; clone_size: NA; d_call: TRBD1; cdr3_nt: TGTGCCAGCAGCTTAGCGGCAGGGGGCTCTGGGGCCAACGTCCTGACTTTC; cdr3_aa: CASSLAAGGSGANVLTF
j_call: TRBJ1-2; v_call: TRBV7-9; clone_size: NA; d_call: TRBD1; cdr3_nt: TGTGCCAGCAGCTCCTCCGGGACAGGGAGTAGTGGCTACACCTTC; cdr3_aa: CASSSSGTGSSGYTF
j_call: TRBJ1-3; v_call: TRBV5-1; clone_size: NA; d_call: TRBD1; cdr3_nt: TGCGCCAGCAGCGTAGGTTTTGGGACAGTCTCTGGAAACACCATATATTTT; cdr3_aa: CASSVGFGTVSGNTIYF
j_call: TRBJ2-7; v_call: TRBV11-2; clone_size: NA; d_call: NA; cdr3_nt: TGTGCCAGCAGCTCCCCCCGGGGCAGATCGAGCGAGCAGTACTTC; cdr3_aa: CASSSPRGRSSEQYF
j_call: TRBJ2-7; v_call: TRBV6-2/TRBV6-3; clone_size: NA; d_call: NA; cdr3_nt: TGTGCCAGCAGTTACTCTCTGTCAGGGAACTACGAGCAGTACTTC; cdr3_aa: CASSYSLSGNYEQYF
j_call: TRBJ2-3; v_call: TRBV6-5; clone_size: few; d_call: TRBD2; cdr3_nt: TGTGCCAGCAGTTACCGGGACTATGACACAGATACGCAGTATTTT; cdr3_aa: CASSYRDYDTDTQYF
j_call: TRBJ2-7; v_call: TRBV11-2; clone_size: NA; d_call: NA; cdr3_nt: TGTGCCAGCAGTCTAGAACCGGGTTACGAGCAGTACTTC; cdr3_aa: CASSLEPGYEQYF
j_call: TRBJ2-1; v_call: TRBV12-3/TRBV12-4; clone_size: NA; d_call: NA; cdr3_nt: TGTGCCAGCAGTTTGGGTCTGGTCGGCGTAGAGTTCTTC; cdr3_aa: CASSLGLVGVEFF
j_call: TRBJ1-3; v_call: TRBV3-1/TRBV3-2; clone_size: NA; d_call: NA; cdr3_nt: TGTGCCAGCAGCCAAGGTGGACAGGGAAACACCATATATTTT; cdr3_aa: CASSQGGQGNTIYF
j_call: TRBJ2-7; v_call: TRBV25-1; clone_size: once; d_call: TRBD1; cdr3_nt: TGTGCCAGCATCGACAGGGCCTACGAGCAGTACTTC; cdr3_aa: CASIDRAYEQYF
j_call: TRBJ2-3; v_call: TRBV9; clone_size: NA; d_call: NA; cdr3_nt: TGTGCCAGCAGCGCAGGGGCAGGGGGGGACTTTAGCACAGATACGCAGTATTTT; cdr3_aa: CASSAGAGGDFSTDTQYF
j_call: TRBJ1-1; v_call: TRBV2; clone_size: once; d_call: NA; cdr3_nt: TGTGCCAGCAAGGGCCAAACAATATACAATCCTGAAGCTTTCTTT; cdr3_aa: CASKGQTIYNPEAFF
j_call: TRBJ2-1; v_call: TRBV7-2; clone_size: once; d_call: NA; cdr3_nt: TGTGCCAGCAGCTCCACCCCTGAGCAGTTCTTC; cdr3_aa: CASSSTPEQFF
j_call: TRBJ2-7; v_call: TRBV5-4; clone_size: NA; d_call: TRBD2; cdr3_nt: TGTGCCAGCAGCGTCGGGACTGACGGCGGGGGCGAGCAGTACTTC; cdr3_aa: CASSVGTDGGGEQYF
j_call: TRBJ2-1; v_call: TRBV2; clone_size: few; d_call: NA; cdr3_nt: TGTGCCAGCAGTACCCCCCAGGGACACAATGGGGTCTTC; cdr3_aa: CASSTPQGHNGVF
j_call: TRBJ1-1; v_call: TRBV29-1; clone_size: NA; d_call: TRBD1; cdr3_nt: TGCAGCACTGGACAGGGGAACTCTGAAGCTTTCTTT; cdr3_aa: CSTGQGNSEAFF
j_call: TRBJ1-1; v_call: TRBV29-1; clone_size: NA; d_call: TRBD1; cdr3_nt: TGCAGCGCGGGACAGAACATGAACACTGAAGCTTTCTTT; cdr3_aa: CSAGQNMNTEAFF
j_call: TRBJ1-1; v_call: TRBV7-9; clone_size: NA; d_call: NA; cdr3_nt: TGTGCCAGCAGCCAAGGGGGTGAAGCTTTCTTT; cdr3_aa: CASSQGGEAFF
j_call: TRBJ1-4; v_call: TRBV7-9; clone_size: few; d_call: NA; cdr3_nt: TGTGCCAGCAGCTTAGCTGCTAATGGCGAAAAACTGTTTTTT; cdr3_aa: CASSLAANGEKLFF
j_call: TRBJ1-1; v_call: TRBV18; clone_size: NA; d_call: NA; cdr3_nt: TGTGCCAGCTCACCACAGGGGACTGAAGCTTTCTTT; cdr3_aa: CASSPQGTEAFF
j_call: TRBJ1-6; v_call: TRBV19; clone_size: NA; d_call: TRBD1; cdr3_nt: TGTGCCAGTAGTCCTAACTTAGCGACAGGGGGCGATTCACCCCTCCACTTT; cdr3_aa: CASSPNLATGGDSPLHF
j_call: TRBJ2-3; v_call: TRBV4-1; clone_size: once; d_call: NA; cdr3_nt: TGCGCCAGCAGCCAAGGACCGGGATTACTAACTGGCACAGATACGCAGTATTTT; cdr3_aa: CASSQGPGLLTGTDTQYF
j_call: TRBJ2-1; v_call: TRBV28; clone_size: NA; d_call: TRBD1; cdr3_nt: TGTGCCAGCAGCCGGACAGGGGGCCGTCAGAATGAGCAGTTCTTC; cdr3_aa: CASSRTGGRQNEQFF
j_call: TRBJ1-5; v_call: TRBV20-1; clone_size: NA; d_call: NA; cdr3_nt: TGCAGTGCTAGTAAACAGGACAATCAGCCCCAGCATTTT; cdr3_aa: CSASKQDNQPQHF
j_call: TRBJ2-7; v_call: TRBV20-1; clone_size: few; d_call: NA; cdr3_nt: TGCAGTGCTAGAGGGGGTGACGAGCAGTACTTC; cdr3_aa: CSARGGDEQYF
j_call: TRBJ1-4; v_call: TRBV7-8; clone_size: NA; d_call: NA; cdr3_nt: TGTGCCAGCAGCTTTACCCCCGGAGCAACTAATGAAAAACTGTTTTTT; cdr3_aa: CASSFTPGATNEKLFF
j_call: TRBJ1-2; v_call: TRBV20-1; clone_size: NA; d_call: NA; cdr3_nt: TGCAGTGCTAGAGGTTACGGTGGCTACACCTTC; cdr3_aa: CSARGYGGYTF
j_call: TRBJ2-5; v_call: TRBV6-5; clone_size: NA; d_call: TRBD2; cdr3_nt: TGTGCCAGCAGTTACACGCTAGCGGGGGGGCGGGCCCAGTACTTC; cdr3_aa: CASSYTLAGGRAQYF
j_call: TRBJ1-2; v_call: TRBV5-1; clone_size: NA; d_call: NA; cdr3_nt: TGCGCCAGCAGCTTGCAGCCTAGCTATGGCTACACCTTC; cdr3_aa: CASSLQPSYGYTF
j_call: TRBJ2-3; v_call: TRBV6-4; clone_size: once; d_call: NA; cdr3_nt: TGTGCCAGCAGTGTATTTAGGGGGGATACGCAGTATTTT; cdr3_aa: CASSVFRGDTQYF
j_call: TRBJ1-1; v_call: TRBV7-6; clone_size: NA; d_call: NA; cdr3_nt: TGTGCCAGCAGCTCCATCCAGGGGATGAACACTGAAGCTTTCTTT; cdr3_aa: CASSSIQGMNTEAFF
j_call: TRBJ1-4; v_call: TRBV6-1; clone_size: NA; d_call: NA; cdr3_nt: TGTGCCAGCAGTGACAGACCCAATGAAAAACTGTTTTTT; cdr3_aa: CASSDRPNEKLFF
j_call: TRBJ1-5; v_call: TRBV5-6; clone_size: NA; d_call: TRBD1; cdr3_nt: TGTGCCAGCAGCTTGGGACAGGGGGGACAGCCCCAGCATTTT; cdr3_aa: CASSLGQGGQPQHF
j_call: TRBJ1-1; v_call: TRBV14; clone_size: NA; d_call: NA; cdr3_nt: TGTGCCAGCAGCCAAGGCCCAGCCCTTGAAGCTTTCTTT; cdr3_aa: CASSQGPALEAFF
j_call: TRBJ1-1; v_call: TRBV27; clone_size: once; d_call: NA; cdr3_nt: TGTGCCAGCAGTTCATATTGGCCCACAGCGAAGAACACTGAAGCTTTCTTT; cdr3_aa: CASSSYWPTAKNTEAFF
j_call: TRBJ2-3; v_call: TRBV4-3; clone_size: NA; d_call: TRBD2; cdr3_nt: TGCGCCAGCAGCCAAGATCATGGCGGGGGGGCGGGAGATACGCAGTATTTT; cdr3_aa: CASSQDHGGGAGDTQYF
j_call: TRBJ2-4; v_call: TRBV20-1; clone_size: NA; d_call: NA; cdr3_nt: TGCAGTGCTAGTTCAGCCCTAGCCAAAAACATTCAGTACTTC; cdr3_aa: CSASSALAKNIQYF
j_call: TRBJ1-5; v_call: TRBV4-1; clone_size: once; d_call: NA; cdr3_nt: TGCGCCAGCAGCCAATCCGAGGGTTGGGGCAATCAGCCCCAGCATTTT; cdr3_aa: CASSQSEGWGNQPQHF
j_call: TRBJ2-7; v_call: TRBV27; clone_size: NA; d_call: TRBD2; cdr3_nt: TGTGCCAGCAGCCCGGGGACTAGCGGTCTCATCCACGAGCAGTACTTC; cdr3_aa: CASSPGTSGLIHEQYF
j_call: TRBJ1-1; v_call: TRBV28; clone_size: NA; d_call: TRBD1; cdr3_nt: TGTGCCAGCAGTTCTCAGACAGGGGGTCACACTGAAGCTTTCTTT; cdr3_aa: CASSSQTGGHTEAFF
j_call: TRBJ1-3; v_call: TRBV10-3; clone_size: NA; d_call: NA; cdr3_nt: TGTGCCATCACGGCCACGAGCTCTGGAAACACCATATATTTT; cdr3_aa: CAITATSSGNTIYF
j_call: TRBJ2-3; v_call: TRBV6-2/TRBV6-3; clone_size: NA; d_call: NA; cdr3_nt: TGTGCCAGCAGTTACTGGGGTTACACAGATACGCAGTATTTT; cdr3_aa: CASSYWGYTDTQYF
j_call: TRBJ2-5; v_call: TRBV5-4; clone_size: once; d_call: TRBD2; cdr3_nt: TGTGCCAGCCTCGAGCGGGGGGGCGGGGAGACCCAGTACTTC; cdr3_aa: CASLERGGGETQYF
j_call: TRBJ1-1; v_call: TRBV30; clone_size: NA; d_call: NA; cdr3_nt: TGTGCCTGGTCACGGGGGGAGACTGAAGCTTTCTTT; cdr3_aa: CAWSRGETEAFF
j_call: TRBJ2-2; v_call: TRBV7-9; clone_size: NA; d_call: NA; cdr3_nt: TGTGCCAGCAGCTTAGGGGGGAGTGGGGGGCGCGGCACCGGGGAGCTGTTTTTT; cdr3_aa: CASSLGGSGGRGTGELFF